Shown below are 8 T cell receptor beta chains from a single sample sequenced in a study of blood T cell repertoires in COVID-19. The table came from immunoSEQ multiplex PCR; TCRdb's copy has only in-frame clones and leaves some out. This sample has some 150,000 clones; roughly 84% occur once, and the top ten carry around 15%. Sequencing was performed on peripheral blood. The receptors were sampled from a woman in her 70s with COVID-19, enrolled during active disease.

The chain links TRBV21-1 to TRBJ2-4; the DNA was not compared with TRBD2, the D call given in the table. TRBV21-1 is annotated as a pseudogene. The CDR3 is 13 amino acids. CDR3: CASSLDLGSIQYF. The CDR3 DNA is TGTGCCAGCAGCCTTGACTTGGGGAGCATTCAGTACTTC.

The rearrangement links TRBV3-1 (or the pseudogene TRBV3-2) to TRBJ2-2, with D possibly matching TRBD2 (5 bases). The CDR3 has 16 amino acids. V shed 2 bases and J shed 4 bases, with 14 bases lying between them. Germline CDR1 reads LGHDT; CDR2 reads YNNKEL (reference sequence). The CDR3 sequence: CASSQTGSDPTGELFF. CDR3 nucleotides: TGTGCCAGCAGCCAAACGGGATCAGACCCCACCGGGGAGCTGTTTTTT.

The V gene is TRBV30, the J gene TRBJ1-1, with D perhaps matching TRBD1 (5 bases). V dropped 6 bases and J dropped 5 bases, with 19 bases sitting between them. Germline V gene sequence: CDR1 GTSNPN, CDR2 SVGIG (reference sequence). CDR3 size: 14 residues. The CDR3 nucleotides read TGTGCCTGCGGGTCTACAGGACAATGGACTGAAGCTTTCTTT. It specifies CACGSTGQWTEAFF.

This sequence joins TRBV29-1 and TRBJ1-1; 9 bases match TRBD1. This CDR3 spans 15 amino acids. V was pared by 6 bases and J by 1 base, with 9 bases of the junction left unmatched. Germline V gene lookup returns CDR1 SQVTM and CDR2 ANQGSEA. In DNA form, the CDR3 reads TGCAGCGTGACTATTCCGGGACAGGGGAACACTGAAGCTTTCTTT. This encodes CSVTIPGQGNTEAFF. Full variable domain (missing parts from reference TRBV29-1 and TRBJ1-1): SAVISQKPSRDICQRGTSLTIQCQVDSQVTMMFWYRQQPGQSLTLIATANQGSEATYESGFVIDKFPISRPNLTFSTLTVSNMSPEDSSIYLCSVTIPGQGNTEAFFGQGTRLTVV.

This clone has more than one count but fewer than ten. The V and J genes are TRBV27 and TRBJ1-2; D remains ambiguous. Trimming left V 3 bases short and J 0 bases short, with 8 bases between. The CDR3 spans 14 residues. From germline, CDR1 is MNHEY and CDR2 SMNVEV (reference sequence). CDR3 protein: CASSLAGTNYGYTF. CDR3 sequence (DNA): TGTGCCAGCAGTTTGGCGGGAACTAACTATGGCTACACCTTC.

The rearrangement links TRBV10-3 to TRBJ1-2; TRBD1 is a possible D gene (5 bases). The CDR3 extends over 15 amino acids. Germline CDR1 is ENHRY and CDR2 is SYGVKD. V shed 4 bases and J shed 3 bases, with 15 bases lying between them. CDR3 region: CAISAGSPRDYGYTF. CDR3 sequence (DNA): TGTGCCATCAGTGCGGGCAGCCCCAGGGACTATGGCTACACCTTC.

The chain couples TRBV6-5 to TRBJ2-1; possible D gene TRBD2, 5 bases. The CDR3 extends over 12 amino acids. Germline V gene lookup returns CDR1 MNHEY and CDR2 SVGAGI. V was trimmed by 5 bases and J by 8 bases, leaving 10 bases between them. The CDR3 spells CASSRGFHEQFF. CDR3 DNA sequence: TGTGCCAGCAGTCGGGGTTTCCATGAGCAGTTCTTC.

The V call is TRBV6-5, the J call TRBJ1-1; D possibly corresponds to TRBD1 (5 bases). This CDR3 has 13 residues. CDR1 is MNHEY, CDR2 SVGAGI, per germline. The V gene lost 4 bases and the J gene lost 8 bases, with 14 bases spanning the gap. CDR3 bases: TGTGCCAGCAGTTCCATAGGACAAGGCGAAGCTTTCTTT. This sequence encodes CASSSIGQGEAFF.